This TCR beta chain was sequenced in a study of blood T cell repertoires in COVID-19. V dropped 2 bases and J dropped 2; count of bases not matched to a gene: 13. The CDR3 spans 17 residues. CDR1 and CDR2 (germline): SGHRS, YFSETQ. Generated by immunoSEQ multiplex PCR, the TCRdb table keeps only in-frame clones and is missing some. This table holds 400,000 or so clones, roughly nine tenths found once. The TCR sequence derives from a man aged 25 to 40 who had recovered from COVID-19. The rearrangement links TRBV5-1 to TRBJ2-7, with 7 bases that match TRBD1. Sequenced input: PBMCs or T cells enriched from blood (not recorded which). DNA for the CDR3: TGCGCCAGCAGCTTTTCAACGGGACAGAAAAAAACCTACGAGCAGTACTTC. Translated, it gives CASSFSTGQKKTYEQYF.